Included here is one T cell receptor (beta chain) sequence, with context. This sample is drawn from a study of blood T cell repertoires in COVID-19. The repertoire was sequenced with immunoSEQ multiplex PCR; TCRdb's copy has only in-frame clones and lacks some. This table holds around 200,000 clones, 80% to 90% found once. V dropped 8 bases and J dropped 4; count of bases not matched to a gene: 3. Germline V gene lookup returns CDR1 LNHNV and CDR2 YYDKDF (reference sequence). The CDR3 runs to 12 residues. The TCR was taken from a woman aged 80 or over with acute or convalescent COVID-19. Sequenced: peripheral blood. The V call is TRBV15, the J call TRBJ1-1; 8 nucleotides line up with TRBD1. The chain's CDR3 is CATGQGGTEAFF. Written as DNA, the CDR3 is TGTGCCACCGGACAGGGAGGCACTGAAGCTTTCTTT.